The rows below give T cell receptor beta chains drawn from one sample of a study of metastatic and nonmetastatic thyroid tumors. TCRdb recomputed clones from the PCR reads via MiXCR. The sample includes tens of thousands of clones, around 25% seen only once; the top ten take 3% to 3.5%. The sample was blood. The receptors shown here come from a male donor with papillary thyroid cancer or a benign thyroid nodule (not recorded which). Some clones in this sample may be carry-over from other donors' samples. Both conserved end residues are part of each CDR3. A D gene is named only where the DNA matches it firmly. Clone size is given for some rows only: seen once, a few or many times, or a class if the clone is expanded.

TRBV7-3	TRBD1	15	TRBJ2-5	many	CASSSYGQGRETQYF	TGTGCCAGCAGCTCCTACGGACAGGGTCGCGAGACCCAGTACTTC
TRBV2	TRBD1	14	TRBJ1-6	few	CASSEWDRDSPLHF	TGTGCCAGCAGTGAATGGGACAGGGACTCACCCCTCCACTTT
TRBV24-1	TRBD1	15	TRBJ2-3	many	CATSVTGGSTDTQYF	TGTGCCACCAGTGTCACAGGGGGGTCAACAGATACGCAGTATTTT
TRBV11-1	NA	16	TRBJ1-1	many	CASSPPTGHMNTEAFF	TGTGCCAGCAGCCCCCCGACAGGACACATGAACACTGAAGCTTTCTTT
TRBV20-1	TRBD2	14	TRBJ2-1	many	CSARAAGTHNEQFF	TGCAGTGCTAGAGCAGCGGGAACTCACAATGAGCAGTTCTTC
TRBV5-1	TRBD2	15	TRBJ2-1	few	CASSPSGTMNNEQFF	TGCGCCAGCAGCCCATCCGGGACTATGAACAATGAGCAGTTCTTC
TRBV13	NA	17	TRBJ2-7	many	CASSKAPGHTSISEQYF	TGTGCCAGCAGTAAGGCCCCAGGACACACCTCAATCTCCGAGCAGTACTTC
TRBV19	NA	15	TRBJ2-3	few	CASTPSSESGDTQYF	TGTGCCAGTACCCCGTCCAGTGAGTCGGGGGATACGCAGTATTTT
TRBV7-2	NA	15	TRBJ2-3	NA	CASSLAWGSTDTQYF	TGTGCCAGCAGCTTAGCCTGGGGTTCCACAGATACGCAGTATTTT
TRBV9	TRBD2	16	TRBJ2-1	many	CASSGPSGRELNEQFF	TGTGCCAGCAGCGGACCTAGCGGGAGGGAACTCAATGAGCAGTTCTTC
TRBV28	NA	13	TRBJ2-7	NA	CASSLQASYEQYF	TGTGCCAGCAGTTTGCAGGCCTCCTACGAGCAGTACTTC
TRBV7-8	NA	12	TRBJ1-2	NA	CASSAPNYGYTF	TGTGCCAGCAGCGCCCCTAACTATGGCTACACCTTC
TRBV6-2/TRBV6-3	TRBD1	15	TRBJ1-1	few	CASSYSETGDTEAFF	TGTGCCAGCAGTTACTCGGAGACAGGGGACACTGAAGCTTTCTTT
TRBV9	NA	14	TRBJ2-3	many	CASSPSLGSDTQYF	TGTGCCAGCAGCCCGTCCCTAGGGTCAGATACGCAGTATTTT
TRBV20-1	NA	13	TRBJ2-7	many	CSATGQGLYEQYF	TGCAGTGCTACCGGGCAGGGTCTCTACGAGCAGTACTTC